This entry features one T cell receptor (beta chain) sequence. Its cognate antigen is unknown. The PCR had 60 Vbeta and 13 Jbeta primers. This table comes from immunoSEQ multiplex PCR, and its TCRdb copy is limited to in-frame clones, with some not included. Among around 170,000 clones, about four fifths were seen once, and the ten largest hold more than 0.5%. Trimming cost V 4 bases and J 3 bases, with 13 bases left between them. The CDR3 runs to 14 residues. In germline, CDR1 is SGHRS, CDR2 YFSETQ. This entry is derived from a study of cytomegalovirus exposure and HLA in healthy donors. At the level of the study: Among around 170 million T cells, an earlier analysis found roughly 100 million unique TCR beta sequences. Findings and caveats of the study: Reported results showed that the classifier diagnosed cytomegalovirus status with high specificity and sensitivity.

Donors sampled were nominally healthy, though unrecorded immune exposures were likely. The sequence was obtained from a woman in her forties or fifties in good health and CMV-seronegative. This sequence joins TRBV5-1 and TRBJ1-1; the D gene is possibly TRBD1 (6 bases). The sequencing sample was made of PBMCs. CDR3 protein: CASSTNRDYTEAFF. The CDR3 DNA follows: TGCGCCAGCAGCACAAACAGGGATTACACTGAAGCTTTCTTT.